These 24 T cell receptor beta chains originate from one sample sequenced in a study of blood T cell repertoires in COVID-19. Data came from immunoSEQ multiplex PCR; TCRdb stores just in-frame clones and leaves some out. The data contain nearly 200,000 clones, about 88% of them seen just once; the ten biggest clones take up around 5.9%. The sequenced sample consisted of peripheral blood. The receptors here all came from a woman in her 40s who had recovered from COVID-19.

The V gene is TRBV6-6, the J gene TRBJ1-2; unclear D gene. The CDR3 runs 13 residues. Germline assignment: CDR1 MNHNY and CDR2 SVGAGI (reference sequence). Trimming removed 7 bases from V and 4 bases from J, with 13 bases in between. The CDR3 nucleotides are TGTGCCAGCACCAAAGGAGAACCCTATGGCTACACCTTC. This sequence encodes CASTKGEPYGYTF.

This rearrangement joins TRBV5-4 to TRBJ1-2; D perhaps matches TRBD1 (5 bases). V dropped 3 bases and J dropped 3 bases, with 15 bases sitting between them. The CDR3 is 15 residues long. The germline V gene encodes CDR1 SGHNT and CDR2 YYREEE (reference sequence). CDR3 DNA sequence: TGTGCCAGCAGCTCCTCGGGGGGAAGCGACTATGGCTACACCTTC. Protein: CASSSSGGSDYGYTF. Full variable domain (remainder filled in from reference TRBV5-4 and TRBJ1-2): ETGVTQSPTHLIKTRGQQVTLRCSSQSGHNTVSWYQQALGQGPQFIFQYYREEENGRGNFPPRFSGLQFPNYSSELNVNALELDDSALYLCASSSSGGSDYGYTFGSGTRLTVV.

CDR3 coding DNA: TGTGCCAGCAGTTTTCGGACAGGGGGCAATCTTAACTATGGCTACACCTTC. The encoded protein is CASSFRTGGNLNYGYTF. The rearrangement joins TRBV27 to TRBJ1-2; 11 bases are shared with TRBD1. The CDR3 extends over 17 amino acids. Per germline, CDR1 MNHEY and CDR2 SMNVEV (reference sequence). After removal of 3 bases from V and 1 base from J, the junction contained 7 bases not matched to a gene.

The chain employs TRBV30 and TRBJ2-1; 11 bases agree with TRBD2. The CDR3 totals 15 residues. CDR1 is GTSNPN, CDR2 SVGIG, per germline (reference sequence). With V trimmed by 3 bases and J by 4 bases, 5 bases remained unmatched. The CDR3 here is CAWSAGLAEYNEQFF. The CDR3 nucleotides read TGTGCCTGGAGCGCGGGACTAGCGGAGTACAATGAGCAGTTCTTC.

The rearrangement links TRBV2 to TRBJ1-5; D possibly corresponds to TRBD1 (6 bases). CDR1 and CDR2 (germline): SNHLY, FYNNEI. Trimming shortened V by 5 bases and J by 5 bases, and 13 bases separated the two germline ends. The CDR3 loop spans 14 amino acids. CDR3 residues: CASSMGTRYQPQHF. The DNA of the CDR3 is TGTGCCAGCAGTATGGGGACACGTTATCAGCCCCAGCATTTT.

This sequence joins TRBV10-3 and TRBJ2-7, with D uncertain. The CDR3 is made up of 12 amino acids. CDR1 is ENHRY and CDR2 is SYGVKD in the germline V gene. Trimming removed 4 bases at V and 12 bases at J, with 16 bases between. The CDR3 protein is CAISASGQSGYF. The CDR3 nucleotides are TGTGCCATCAGTGCTTCAGGTCAAAGTGGGTACTTC.

The chain employs TRBV7-2 and TRBJ2-3; D ambiguous. This CDR3 has 13 residues. Germline V CDR1 and CDR2: SGHTA, FQGNSA. Trimming removed 2 bases from V and 3 bases from J, with 6 bases in between. The chain's CDR3 is CASSLLRTDTQYF. The CDR3 DNA sequence: TGTGCCAGCAGCTTACTCCGTACAGATACGCAGTATTTT.

Only a few counts were recorded for this clone. CDR3 bases: TGTGCCAGCAGCAAAGGGACAGGGGAATATCGGGGATCCAGTCAGCCCCAGCATTTT. Its protein product is CASSKGTGEYRGSSQPQHF. The rearrangement links TRBV21-1 to TRBJ1-5; the table gives TRBD1 as D, unverified against the DNA. TRBV21-1 is a pseudogene segment. CDR3 length equals 19 residues.

The CDR3 reads CASLPGQGPDTQYF. CDR3 sequence (DNA): TGTGCCAGCTTACCGGGACAGGGCCCAGATACGCAGTATTTT. The gene calls are TRBV6-5 and TRBJ2-3; 9 bases line up with TRBD1. CDR1 and CDR2 from the germline V gene are MNHEY and SVGAGI. V gave up 8 bases and J gave up 4 bases; unmatched junction bases: 7. The CDR3 sequence is 14 residues long.

The J gene is TRBJ1-2, the V gene TRBV28; a weak D match, TRBD1 (5 bases). Germline V gene data show CDR1 as MDHEN and CDR2 as SYDVKM. The CDR3 extends over 12 amino acids. Trimming cost V 6 bases and J 3 bases, with 8 bases left between them. The CDR3 coding sequence is TGTGCCAGCAGCCCCAGGGACTATGGCTACACCTTC. Translation: CASSPRDYGYTF.

The chain combines TRBV5-5 with TRBJ2-2; TRBD1 matches 10 bases. The CDR3 runs 14 residues. Germline V CDR1 and CDR2: SGHKS, YYEKEE (reference sequence). V shed 3 bases and J 6 bases; nucleotides not matched to a gene: 2. The CDR3 loop reads CASSWGQGPGELFF. In DNA, the CDR3 is TGTGCCAGCAGCTGGGGACAGGGGCCCGGGGAGCTGTTTTTT.

This clone was observed a single time. The chain is built from TRBV19 and TRBJ2-5; D ambiguous. Germline CDR1 reads LNHDA; CDR2 reads SQIVND (reference sequence). V lost 6 bases to trimming and J lost 4 bases, with 6 bases between them. The CDR3 has 11 amino acids. CDR3 amino acids: CASRSGETQYF. CDR3 sequence (DNA): TGTGCCAGTAGGAGTGGAGAGACCCAGTACTTC.

This chain connects TRBV7-9 to TRBJ1-4; a weak D match, TRBD1 (5 bases). The CDR3 covers 15 residues. Per germline, CDR1 SEHNR and CDR2 FQNEAQ (reference sequence). Trimming removed 5 bases from V and 4 bases from J, with 14 bases in between. For the CDR3, the DNA is TGTGCCAGCAGCCGATCCGGGGGGATTAATGAAAAACTGTTTTTT. Protein product: CASSRSGGINEKLFF. Based on the CDR3 plus reference TRBV7-9 and TRBJ1-4, the full variable domain is DTGVSQNPRHKITKRGQNVTFRCDPISEHNRLYWYRQTLGQGPEFLTYFQNEAQLEKSRLLSDRFSAERPKGSFSTLEIQRTEQGDSAMYLCASSRSGGINEKLFFGSGTQLSVL.

The CDR3 region has the DNA TGCGCCAGCAGCCAAGGGGGAGGGACTAGCGGCAACAATGAGCAGTTCTTC. Amino acid sequence: CASSQGGGTSGNNEQFF. The J gene is TRBJ2-1, the V gene TRBV4-3; the match to TRBD2 covers 11 bases. Trimming cost V 1 base and J 5 bases; bases outside gene matches: 7. The CDR3 has 17 amino acids. The V gene's germline CDR1 is LGHNA and CDR2 YSLEER.

This sequence joins TRBV28 and TRBJ2-5; TRBD1 is a possible D gene (6 bases). V lost 3 bases and J lost 5, with 19 bases in between. The germline CDR1 and CDR2 sequences are MDHEN and SYDVKM. The CDR3 has 16 residues. DNA of the CDR3: TGTGCCAGCAGTTTTTGGGCGCAGGGGCTGAGGGAGACCCAGTACTTC. Protein product: CASSFWAQGLRETQYF.

The gene calls are TRBV2 and TRBJ1-5; D gene uncertain. V gave up 1 base and J gave up 6 bases, with 10 bases separating them. Germline V gene sequence: CDR1 SNHLY, CDR2 FYNNEI. There are 14 residues in the CDR3. The CDR3: CASSEGTVGQPQHF. CDR3 in DNA: TGTGCCAGCAGTGAAGGAACAGTTGGTCAGCCCCAGCATTTT.

This chain connects TRBV7-9 to TRBJ2-1; 9 nucleotides agree with TRBD2. The CDR3 loop spans 16 amino acids. Germline loops: CDR1 SEHNR, CDR2 FQNEAQ (reference sequence). V lost 4 bases to trimming and J lost 4 bases; unmatched junction nucleotides: 8. As DNA, the CDR3 is TGTGCCAGCAGCTACACCGGGACTAGCAAATACAATGAGCAGTTCTTC. Its translation is CASSYTGTSKYNEQFF. Filled out from reference TRBV7-9 and TRBJ2-1, the complete variable domain reads DTGVSQNPRHKITKRGQNVTFRCDPISEHNRLYWYRQTLGQGPEFLTYFQNEAQLEKSRLLSDRFSAERPKGSFSTLEIQRTEQGDSAMYLCASSYTGTSKYNEQFFGPGTRLTVL.

This clone was detected once. The chain couples TRBV11-2 to TRBJ2-3; TRBD2 is a possible D gene (5 bases). This CDR3 contains 16 residues. Per the germline V gene, CDR1 is SGHAT and CDR2 is FQNNGV. V lost 4 bases and J lost 0, with 14 bases in between. This chain's CDR3 is CASSSIRGYSTDTQYF. DNA of the CDR3: TGTGCCAGCAGCTCCATTCGCGGGTATAGCACAGATACGCAGTATTTT.

This clone came up a few times. The V gene is TRBV6-5, the J gene TRBJ2-7; 8 nucleotides match TRBD1. Germline-derived CDR1 and CDR2 are MNHEY and SVGAGI. CDR3 length: 12 residues. J gave up 5 bases and V 5 bases, and 2 bases lay outside the gene matches. CDR3 amino acids: CASSHRGDEQYF. The CDR3 DNA reads as TGTGCCAGCAGTCACAGGGGGGACGAGCAGTACTTC.

The chain links TRBV7-2 to TRBJ2-2; a weak D match, TRBD1 (5 bases). The end of the DNA fits TRBJ1-3 better, so the J call may be wrong. This CDR3 has 16 residues. Per the germline V gene, CDR1 is SGHTA and CDR2 is FQGNSA. The CDR3 region is CASTSWGGESGNTIYF. The CDR3, as DNA: TGTGCCAGCACCTCATGGGGGGGGGAGTCTGGAAACACCATATATTTT.

The rearrangement joins TRBV12-3 or TRBV12-4 to TRBJ2-1; D uncertain. Deletions cut 4 bases from V and 8 bases from J, with 6 bases between. The CDR3 runs 11 residues. DNA of the CDR3: TGTGCCAGCAGTTCAAATGATGAGCAGTTCTTC. This sequence encodes CASSSNDEQFF.

J is TRBJ1-5 and V is TRBV11-2; 9 nucleotides line up with TRBD1. CDR3 length: 13 amino acids. Unmatched junction bases numbered 3, after V lost 6 bases and J lost 6 bases. Looked up from germline, CDR1 is SGHAT and CDR2 is FQNNGV. The CDR3 loop reads CASSRDRAQPQHF. The DNA of the CDR3 is TGTGCCAGCAGTCGGGACAGGGCTCAGCCCCAGCATTTT.

The CDR3 DNA follows: TGTGCCAGCATGGTACAGGGGGCCCAGACCCAGTACTTC. Translation gives CASMVQGAQTQYF. The J gene is TRBJ2-5, the V gene TRBV27; TRBD1 aligns across 9 bases. V gave up 7 bases and J gave up 6 bases; unmatched junction bases: 6. From germline, CDR1 is MNHEY and CDR2 SMNVEV (reference sequence). The CDR3 runs 13 residues.

This rearrangement joins TRBV29-1 to TRBJ1-3; D gene uncertain. The CDR3 is 13 amino acids. Deletions cut 7 bases from V and 1 base from J, with 11 bases between. Per germline, CDR1 SQVTM and CDR2 ANQGSEA. The CDR3 region has the DNA TGCAGCGGACGATCGGGGTCTGGAAACACCATATATTTT. As protein: CSGRSGSGNTIYF.